This TCR beta chain was identified in a study of blood T cell repertoires in COVID-19. Study at large: Acute and convalescent COVID-19 specimens originated in the United States, Italy and Spain.

Assay used: immunoSEQ multiplex PCR; TCRdb lists only in-frame clones, some missing. The sample carries roughly 200,000 clones, about 81% recorded once. Looked up from germline, CDR1 is MNHNS and CDR2 is SASEGT. The length of the CDR3 is 15 residues. V was shortened by 3 bases and J by 4 bases, with 15 bases between the two germline ends. This TCR was recovered from an elderly woman with COVID-19, enrolled during active disease. This rearrangement joins TRBV6-1 to TRBJ2-5, with D uncertain. The sequencing sample was made of peripheral blood. The DNA of the CDR3 is TGTGCCAGCAGTGATGGTGTGGGCACACGAGAGACCCAGTACTTC. Its translation is CASSDGVGTRETQYF.